This is a list of T cell receptor beta chains from one sample in a study of control samples from healthy donors and cancer patients. TCRdb's table, derived via immunoSEQ multiplex PCR, lists solely in-frame clones and lacks some. The sample yields around 110,000 clones, approximately 90% seen once. The sample was blood. These receptors originate from a woman aged 70 to 79 in good health. Both conserved end residues are part of each CDR3. Each record gives: J gene, clone size, V gene, D gene, CDR3 DNA, CDR3 protein. The D gene is left open where the match is weak. Clone size is not always given. Where it is, it says once, few, many or a class for expanded clones.

j_gene: TRBJ2-5
abundance: once
v_gene: TRBV12-3/TRBV12-4
d_gene: NA
CDR3nt: TGTGCCAGCAGTTTGGCCGTGAAGACCCAGTACTTC
CDR3aa: CASSLAVKTQYF

j_gene: TRBJ2-7
abundance: NA
v_gene: TRBV7-2
d_gene: TRBD2
CDR3nt: TGTGCCAGCAGCCGCGCATTTCTAGCGGGGGACCCCTACGAGCAGTACTTC
CDR3aa: CASSRAFLAGDPYEQYF

j_gene: TRBJ1-1
abundance: NA
v_gene: TRBV5-5
d_gene: NA
CDR3nt: TGTGCCAGCAGGGCGATGGGGCATGAAGCTTTCTTT
CDR3aa: CASRAMGHEAFF

j_gene: TRBJ2-5
abundance: NA
v_gene: TRBV27
d_gene: TRBD1
CDR3nt: TGTGCCAGCACCCCCTTCCCGGGACAGGGGTTGGAGACCCAGTACTTC
CDR3aa: CASTPFPGQGLETQYF

j_gene: TRBJ1-1
abundance: once
v_gene: TRBV18
d_gene: NA
CDR3nt: TGTGCCAGCTCACCGGGACAGAACACTGAAGCTTTCTTT
CDR3aa: CASSPGQNTEAFF

j_gene: TRBJ2-2
abundance: NA
v_gene: TRBV7-8
d_gene: NA
CDR3nt: TGTGCCAGCAGCTTAGGAGGAACGGGCAGTCGAGGTGGGGAGCTGTTTTTT
CDR3aa: CASSLGGTGSRGGELFF

j_gene: TRBJ2-7
abundance: NA
v_gene: TRBV12-5
d_gene: NA
CDR3nt: TGTGCTAGTGGTGCCGGATGGTACGAGCAGTACTTC
CDR3aa: CASGAGWYEQYF

j_gene: TRBJ2-7
abundance: NA
v_gene: TRBV7-2
d_gene: TRBD2
CDR3nt: TGTGCCAGCAGCGCCGATTGGCGCGGGGGGGTCTACGAGCAGTACTTC
CDR3aa: CASSADWRGGVYEQYF

j_gene: TRBJ1-2
abundance: NA
v_gene: TRBV11-2
d_gene: NA
CDR3nt: TGTGCCAGCAGCCCTAGCGGGACCTATGGCTACACCTTC
CDR3aa: CASSPSGTYGYTF

j_gene: TRBJ1-1
abundance: NA
v_gene: TRBV7-9
d_gene: NA
CDR3nt: TGTGCCAGCACACCCAGGGTGAACACTGAAGCTTTCTTT
CDR3aa: CASTPRVNTEAFF

j_gene: TRBJ2-1
abundance: NA
v_gene: TRBV7-9
d_gene: NA
CDR3nt: TGTGCCAGCAGCTTGGCCGGGACTCGGCGCGGGTTCTTC
CDR3aa: CASSLAGTRRGFF

j_gene: TRBJ1-4
abundance: NA
v_gene: TRBV19
d_gene: NA
CDR3nt: TGTGCCAGTAGTGACGGAGGCCCTAATGAAAAACTGTTTTTT
CDR3aa: CASSDGGPNEKLFF

j_gene: TRBJ2-1
abundance: NA
v_gene: TRBV6-1
d_gene: NA
CDR3nt: TGTGCCAGCAGTGAACTAGAAGAGCAGTTCTTC
CDR3aa: CASSELEEQFF

j_gene: TRBJ2-7
abundance: NA
v_gene: TRBV6-5
d_gene: NA
CDR3nt: TGTGCCAGCAGTTGGGGACCGAGCTACTACGAGCAGTACTTC
CDR3aa: CASSWGPSYYEQYF

j_gene: TRBJ1-1
abundance: NA
v_gene: TRBV29-1
d_gene: NA
CDR3nt: TGCAGCGCCGAGAGAGGGACGAACACTGAAGCTTTCTTT
CDR3aa: CSAERGTNTEAFF

j_gene: TRBJ2-3
abundance: NA
v_gene: TRBV5-1
d_gene: NA
CDR3nt: TGCGCCAGCAGCTTGGTCGTGGGGGGGCCCGTCCCAGATACGCAGTATTTT
CDR3aa: CASSLVVGGPVPDTQYF

j_gene: TRBJ2-6
abundance: NA
v_gene: TRBV14
d_gene: NA
CDR3nt: TGTGCCAGCAGCCGCGGCTGGAGCTCTGGGGCCAACGTCCTGACTTTC
CDR3aa: CASSRGWSSGANVLTF

j_gene: TRBJ2-7
abundance: NA
v_gene: TRBV6-5
d_gene: NA
CDR3nt: TGTGCCAGCAGTTACTCGAGAGGGTACGAGCAGTACTTC
CDR3aa: CASSYSRGYEQYF

j_gene: TRBJ2-7
abundance: NA
v_gene: TRBV5-6
d_gene: TRBD1
CDR3nt: TGTGCCAGCAACAAGGGGGACAGCCCCTACGAGCAGTACTTC
CDR3aa: CASNKGDSPYEQYF

j_gene: TRBJ2-1
abundance: NA
v_gene: TRBV29-1
d_gene: TRBD2
CDR3nt: TGCAGCGTTGTGGACCAGCGGGGGAACAATGAGCAGTTCTTC
CDR3aa: CSVVDQRGNNEQFF

j_gene: TRBJ1-2
abundance: NA
v_gene: TRBV19
d_gene: NA
CDR3nt: TGTGCCAGTAGTATCAATATCGGGAGGGGAAATTTTGGCTACACCTTC
CDR3aa: CASSINIGRGNFGYTF

j_gene: TRBJ1-1
abundance: NA
v_gene: TRBV6-6
d_gene: NA
CDR3nt: TGTGCCAGCAGTCCCACCGGGCCAGCGGTGGGGGCTTTCTTT
CDR3aa: CASSPTGPAVGAFF

j_gene: TRBJ1-2
abundance: NA
v_gene: TRBV19
d_gene: TRBD1
CDR3nt: TGTGCCAGTAGGATGGGGACAGGAGCTTATGGCTACACCTTC
CDR3aa: CASRMGTGAYGYTF

j_gene: TRBJ1-1
abundance: NA
v_gene: TRBV7-2
d_gene: NA
CDR3nt: TGTGCCAGCAGCGCCCTCGGGGCTTTGAGCACTGAAGCTTTCTTT
CDR3aa: CASSALGALSTEAFF

j_gene: TRBJ1-1
abundance: NA
v_gene: TRBV5-1
d_gene: TRBD1
CDR3nt: TGCGCCAGCAGCTTGATACAGGGGACTCTCACTGAAGCTTTCTTT
CDR3aa: CASSLIQGTLTEAFF

j_gene: TRBJ2-7
abundance: NA
v_gene: TRBV5-5
d_gene: NA
CDR3nt: TGTGCCAGCAGCTCGACGATAAATTCCTACGAGCAGTACTTC
CDR3aa: CASSSTINSYEQYF

j_gene: TRBJ1-3
abundance: NA
v_gene: TRBV2
d_gene: NA
CDR3nt: TGTGCCACGAGGGGGTCTCTGGGAAACACCATATATTTT
CDR3aa: CATRGSLGNTIYF

j_gene: TRBJ1-1
abundance: NA
v_gene: TRBV18
d_gene: NA
CDR3nt: TGTGCCAGCTCACTCCCGGGCGACATGAACACTGAAGCTTTCTTT
CDR3aa: CASSLPGDMNTEAFF

j_gene: TRBJ1-3
abundance: NA
v_gene: TRBV19
d_gene: NA
CDR3nt: TGTGCCAGTAGTACGGACAGCGCTGGAAACACCATATATTTT
CDR3aa: CASSTDSAGNTIYF

j_gene: TRBJ2-3
abundance: NA
v_gene: TRBV7-9
d_gene: TRBD2
CDR3nt: TGTGCCAGCAGCCTGGCCAAAGCGGGGGGCGGCCGGGGGTATTTT
CDR3aa: CASSLAKAGGGRGYF

j_gene: TRBJ2-3
abundance: NA
v_gene: TRBV24-1
d_gene: NA
CDR3nt: TGTGCCACCAGTGATTTGTCGGGGAGCGCAGATACGCAGTATTTT
CDR3aa: CATSDLSGSADTQYF

j_gene: TRBJ2-1
abundance: NA
v_gene: TRBV19
d_gene: TRBD1
CDR3nt: TGTGCCAGCAGTCCGGGACAGGGTTCTAATGAGCAGTTCTTC
CDR3aa: CASSPGQGSNEQFF

j_gene: TRBJ1-5
abundance: NA
v_gene: TRBV7-9
d_gene: NA
CDR3nt: TGTGCCAGCAGCCCAGGGGCTTTAGAGCCCCAGCATTTT
CDR3aa: CASSPGALEPQHF

j_gene: TRBJ2-2
abundance: NA
v_gene: TRBV5-4
d_gene: TRBD1
CDR3nt: TGTGCCAGCAGCTTGGCCCCGGGACAGGGGACCGGGGAGCTGTTTTTT
CDR3aa: CASSLAPGQGTGELFF

j_gene: TRBJ2-2
abundance: NA
v_gene: TRBV7-3
d_gene: TRBD2
CDR3nt: TGTGCCAGCAGCCCCACTAGCGGGGGGGCGGCCGGGGAGCTGTTTTTT
CDR3aa: CASSPTSGGAAGELFF

j_gene: TRBJ2-1
abundance: NA
v_gene: TRBV25-1
d_gene: TRBD1
CDR3nt: TGTGCCAGCGGCGGAGATGGACAGGGCTACAATGAGCAGTTCTTC
CDR3aa: CASGGDGQGYNEQFF

j_gene: TRBJ1-5
abundance: NA
v_gene: TRBV21-1
d_gene: NA
CDR3nt: TGTGCCAGCAGCACAATGACAGGGAAGCATAGCAATCAGCCCCAGCATTTT
CDR3aa: CASSTMTGKHSNQPQHF

j_gene: TRBJ1-2
abundance: NA
v_gene: TRBV19
d_gene: TRBD1
CDR3nt: TGTGCCAGTAGCCGAGGACAGGGTGCCATGGGCTACACCTTC
CDR3aa: CASSRGQGAMGYTF

j_gene: TRBJ1-4
abundance: once
v_gene: TRBV6-1
d_gene: NA
CDR3nt: TGTGCCAGCAGTGATGGGTGGATTGCAACTAATGAAAAACTGTTTTTT
CDR3aa: CASSDGWIATNEKLFF

j_gene: TRBJ1-4
abundance: NA
v_gene: TRBV4-2
d_gene: TRBD1
CDR3nt: TGTGCCAGCAGCCAAGCCGGGACAGGGCCGGGGGCAACTAATGAAAAACTGTTTTTT
CDR3aa: CASSQAGTGPGATNEKLFF

j_gene: TRBJ1-2
abundance: once
v_gene: TRBV27
d_gene: TRBD1
CDR3nt: TGTGCCAGCAGTTTTGGGCAGGGGGCGATCACTGGCTACACCTTC
CDR3aa: CASSFGQGAITGYTF

j_gene: TRBJ1-2
abundance: NA
v_gene: TRBV12-3/TRBV12-4
d_gene: NA
CDR3nt: TGTGCCAGCAGTTACGGTCGCCCAGACTACACCTTC
CDR3aa: CASSYGRPDYTF

j_gene: TRBJ2-5
abundance: NA
v_gene: TRBV2
d_gene: TRBD2
CDR3nt: TGTGCCATTGCCGGGACTAGCGGGGGGTTCGACCAGTACTTC
CDR3aa: CAIAGTSGGFDQYF

j_gene: TRBJ1-5
abundance: NA
v_gene: TRBV4-2
d_gene: NA
CDR3nt: TGTGCCAGCAGCCAACAGAGCGGTCAGCCCCAGCATTTT
CDR3aa: CASSQQSGQPQHF

j_gene: TRBJ1-3
abundance: NA
v_gene: TRBV7-2
d_gene: NA
CDR3nt: TGTGCCAGCAGCGCGGACTTTAACTCTGGAAACACCATATATTTT
CDR3aa: CASSADFNSGNTIYF

j_gene: TRBJ2-5
abundance: NA
v_gene: TRBV4-2
d_gene: NA
CDR3nt: TGTGCCAGCAGCCAAGGCTCACAGGGTCCCCAAGAGACCCAGTACTTC
CDR3aa: CASSQGSQGPQETQYF

j_gene: TRBJ1-1
abundance: NA
v_gene: TRBV5-4
d_gene: NA
CDR3nt: TGTGCCAGCGGCCCAGGGGACACTGAAGCTTTCTTT
CDR3aa: CASGPGDTEAFF

j_gene: TRBJ2-3
abundance: NA
v_gene: TRBV24-1
d_gene: TRBD1
CDR3nt: TGTGCCACCAGTGACCGGGACAGGGGATTGGGAGATACGCAGTATTTT
CDR3aa: CATSDRDRGLGDTQYF

j_gene: TRBJ2-5
abundance: NA
v_gene: TRBV20-1
d_gene: TRBD2
CDR3nt: TGCAGTGCTAGTGCGGGGGGTCAAGAGACCCAGTACTTC
CDR3aa: CSASAGGQETQYF

j_gene: TRBJ2-2
abundance: NA
v_gene: TRBV24-1
d_gene: NA
CDR3nt: TGTGCCACCAGGGGAATTGGGGGGAACACCGGGGAGCTGTTTTTT
CDR3aa: CATRGIGGNTGELFF

j_gene: TRBJ1-3
abundance: NA
v_gene: TRBV13
d_gene: NA
CDR3nt: TGTGCCAGCAGCCCAGGGGTTTCGAGCTCTGGAAACACCATATATTTT
CDR3aa: CASSPGVSSSGNTIYF

j_gene: TRBJ1-4
abundance: NA
v_gene: TRBV4-2
d_gene: TRBD1
CDR3nt: TGTGCCAGCAGCCAAGATTGGGGCAGGGGGCACGAAAAACTGTTTTTT
CDR3aa: CASSQDWGRGHEKLFF

j_gene: TRBJ2-3
abundance: once
v_gene: TRBV19
d_gene: NA
CDR3nt: TGTGCCAGTAGTATCAGTGGGGGCACAGATACGCAGTATTTT
CDR3aa: CASSISGGTDTQYF

j_gene: TRBJ1-5
abundance: NA
v_gene: TRBV19
d_gene: NA
CDR3nt: TGTGCCAGTAGTATGGGGGACTTGCCAAATCAGCCCCAGCATTTT
CDR3aa: CASSMGDLPNQPQHF

j_gene: TRBJ2-7
abundance: NA
v_gene: TRBV9
d_gene: TRBD2
CDR3nt: TGTGCCAGCAGCAGGCTCGCGGGAGTATCCTACGAGCAGTACTTC
CDR3aa: CASSRLAGVSYEQYF

j_gene: TRBJ2-1
abundance: NA
v_gene: TRBV27
d_gene: TRBD1
CDR3nt: TGTGCCAGCAGTCCCTGGGGTCCTGGGACAGGGCTAAACAATGAGCAGTTCTTC
CDR3aa: CASSPWGPGTGLNNEQFF

j_gene: TRBJ2-7
abundance: NA
v_gene: TRBV19
d_gene: NA
CDR3nt: TGTGCCAGTAGTATAGTGAGGGAGGCCGAGCAGTACTTC
CDR3aa: CASSIVREAEQYF